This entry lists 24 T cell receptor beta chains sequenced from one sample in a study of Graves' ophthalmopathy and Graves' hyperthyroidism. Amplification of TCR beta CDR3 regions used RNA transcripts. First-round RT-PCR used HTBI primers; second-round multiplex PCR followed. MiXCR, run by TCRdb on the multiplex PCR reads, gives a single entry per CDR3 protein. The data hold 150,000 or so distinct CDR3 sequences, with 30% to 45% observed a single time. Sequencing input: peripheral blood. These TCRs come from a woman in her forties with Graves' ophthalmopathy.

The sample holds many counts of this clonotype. The DNA for the CDR3 is TGTGCCAGCAGCCCCCGGCAGCGGGCGAATTCACCCCTCCACTTT. Translated, it gives CASSPRQRANSPLHF. The rearrangement uses TRBV7-9 and TRBJ1-6; D ambiguous. The CDR3 is 15 residues long. Trimming took off 5 bases at V and 7 bases at J, with 15 bases between the two ends. Per the germline V gene, CDR1 is SEHNR and CDR2 is FQNEAQ (reference sequence).

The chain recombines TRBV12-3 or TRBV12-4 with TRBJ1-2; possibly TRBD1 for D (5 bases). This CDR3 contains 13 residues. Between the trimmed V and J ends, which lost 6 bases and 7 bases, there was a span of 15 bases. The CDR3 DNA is TGTGCCAGCAGCACGGACAATCCTCGTGGCTACACCTTC. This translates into CASSTDNPRGYTF.

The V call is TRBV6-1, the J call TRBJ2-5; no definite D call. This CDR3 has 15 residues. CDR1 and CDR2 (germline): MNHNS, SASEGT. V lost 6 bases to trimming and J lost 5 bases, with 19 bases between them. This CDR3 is CASRPGPLTRETQYF. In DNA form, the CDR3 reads TGTGCCAGCAGGCCGGGCCCCCTGACGCGGGAGACCCAGTACTTC.

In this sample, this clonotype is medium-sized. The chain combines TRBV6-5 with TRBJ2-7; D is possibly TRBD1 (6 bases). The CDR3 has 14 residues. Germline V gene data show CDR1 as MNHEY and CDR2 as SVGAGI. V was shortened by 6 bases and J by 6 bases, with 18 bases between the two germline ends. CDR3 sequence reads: CASSPMSGESEQYF. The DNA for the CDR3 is TGTGCCAGCAGCCCTATGTCAGGGGAGAGCGAGCAGTACTTC.

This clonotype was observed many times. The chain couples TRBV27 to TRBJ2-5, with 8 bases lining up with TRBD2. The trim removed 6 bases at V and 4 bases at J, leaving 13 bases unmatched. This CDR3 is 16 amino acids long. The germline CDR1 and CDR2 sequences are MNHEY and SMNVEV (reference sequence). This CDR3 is CASSLYPGLGGETQYF. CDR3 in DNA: TGTGCCAGCAGCCTTTACCCGGGACTAGGAGGAGAGACCCAGTACTTC.

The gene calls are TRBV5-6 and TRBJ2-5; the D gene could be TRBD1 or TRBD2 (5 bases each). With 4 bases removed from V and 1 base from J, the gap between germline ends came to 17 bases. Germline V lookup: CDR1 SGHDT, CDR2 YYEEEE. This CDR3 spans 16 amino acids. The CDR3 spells CASSALVGGFQETQYF. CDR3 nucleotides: TGTGCCAGCAGCGCCCTCGTTGGGGGTTTCCAAGAGACCCAGTACTTC.

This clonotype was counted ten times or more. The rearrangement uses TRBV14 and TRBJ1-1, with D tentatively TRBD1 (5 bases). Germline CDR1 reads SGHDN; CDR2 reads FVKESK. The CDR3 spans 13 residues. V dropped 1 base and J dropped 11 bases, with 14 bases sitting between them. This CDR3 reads CASSQVAGLIAFF. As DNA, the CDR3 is TGTGCCAGCAGCCAAGTGGCAGGGCTTATTGCTTTCTTT.

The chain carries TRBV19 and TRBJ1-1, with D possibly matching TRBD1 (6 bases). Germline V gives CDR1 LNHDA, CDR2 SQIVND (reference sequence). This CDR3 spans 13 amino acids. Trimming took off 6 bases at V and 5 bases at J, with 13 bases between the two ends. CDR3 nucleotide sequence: TGTGCCAGTAGAGGAGGACAGAGTACTGAAGCTTTCTTT. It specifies CASRGGQSTEAFF. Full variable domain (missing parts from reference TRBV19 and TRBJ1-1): DGGITQSPKYLFRKEGQNVTLSCEQNLNHDAMYWYRQDPGQGLRLIYYSQIVNDFQKGDIAEGYSVSREKKESFPLTVTSAQKNPTAFYLCASRGGQSTEAFFGQGTRLTVV.

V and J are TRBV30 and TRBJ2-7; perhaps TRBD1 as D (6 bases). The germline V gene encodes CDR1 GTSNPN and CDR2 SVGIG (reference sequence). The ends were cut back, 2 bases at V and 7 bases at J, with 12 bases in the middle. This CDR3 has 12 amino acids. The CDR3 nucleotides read TGTGCCTGGAGTCCATTAGACAGGGAGCAGTACTTC. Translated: CAWSPLDREQYF.

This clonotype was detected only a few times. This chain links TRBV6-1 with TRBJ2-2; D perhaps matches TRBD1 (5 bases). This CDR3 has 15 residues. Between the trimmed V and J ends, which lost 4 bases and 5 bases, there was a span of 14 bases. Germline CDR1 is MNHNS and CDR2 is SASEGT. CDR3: CASSAMQGGTGELFF. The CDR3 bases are TGTGCCAGCAGTGCTATGCAGGGTGGGACCGGGGAGCTGTTTTTT.

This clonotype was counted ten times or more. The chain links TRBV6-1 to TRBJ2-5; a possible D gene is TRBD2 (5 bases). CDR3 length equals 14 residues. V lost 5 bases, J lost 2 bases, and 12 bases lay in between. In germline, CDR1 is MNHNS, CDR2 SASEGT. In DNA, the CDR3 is TGTGCCAGCAGTCAAACGCTAGCTCAAGAGACCCAGTACTTC. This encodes CASSQTLAQETQYF.

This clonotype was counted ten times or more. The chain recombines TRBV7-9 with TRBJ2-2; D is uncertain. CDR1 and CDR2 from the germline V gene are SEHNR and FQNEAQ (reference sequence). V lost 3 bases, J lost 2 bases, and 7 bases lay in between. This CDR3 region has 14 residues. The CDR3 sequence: CASSFRVNTGELFF. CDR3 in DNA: TGTGCCAGCAGCTTTCGGGTAAACACCGGGGAGCTGTTTTTT.

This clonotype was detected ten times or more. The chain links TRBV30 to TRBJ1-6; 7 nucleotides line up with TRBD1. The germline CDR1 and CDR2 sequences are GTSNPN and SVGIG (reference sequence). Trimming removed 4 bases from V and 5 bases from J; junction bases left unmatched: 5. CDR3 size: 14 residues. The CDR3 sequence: CAWMQGGDNSPLHF. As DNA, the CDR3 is TGTGCCTGGATGCAGGGGGGAGATAATTCACCCCTCCACTTT.

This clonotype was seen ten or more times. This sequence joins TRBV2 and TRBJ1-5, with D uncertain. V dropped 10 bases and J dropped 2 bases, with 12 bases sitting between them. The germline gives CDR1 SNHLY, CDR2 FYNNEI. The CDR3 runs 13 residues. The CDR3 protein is CATRERGNQPQHF. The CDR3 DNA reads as TGTGCCACTCGGGAGCGCGGCAATCAGCCCCAGCATTTT.

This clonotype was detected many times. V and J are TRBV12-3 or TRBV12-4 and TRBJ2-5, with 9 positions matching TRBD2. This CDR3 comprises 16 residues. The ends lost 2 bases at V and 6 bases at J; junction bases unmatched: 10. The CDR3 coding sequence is TGTGCCAGCAGTTTATGGGTTAGCGGGGGTCGAAAGACCCAGTACTTC. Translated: CASSLWVSGGRKTQYF.

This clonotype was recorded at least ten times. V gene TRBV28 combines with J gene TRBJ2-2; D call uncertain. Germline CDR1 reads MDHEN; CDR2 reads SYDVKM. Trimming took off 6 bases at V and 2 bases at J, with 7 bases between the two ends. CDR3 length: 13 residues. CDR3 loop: CASSPINTGELFF. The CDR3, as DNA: TGTGCCAGCAGCCCCATTAACACCGGGGAGCTGTTTTTT.

The DNA of the CDR3 is TGTGCCAGCAGCAGAACCCCCCTCTATGGCTACACCTTC. Encoded protein: CASSRTPLYGYTF. The V gene is TRBV7-2, the J gene TRBJ1-2; D is unresolved. CDR1 is SGHTA and CDR2 is FQGNSA in the germline V gene. The V end lost 5 bases, the J end lost 4 bases, and 11 bases lay between the germline ends. The CDR3 extends over 13 amino acids.

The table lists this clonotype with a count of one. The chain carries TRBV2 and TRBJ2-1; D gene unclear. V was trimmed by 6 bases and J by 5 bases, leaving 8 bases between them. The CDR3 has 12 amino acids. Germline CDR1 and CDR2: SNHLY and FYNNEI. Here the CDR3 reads CASRNKNNEQFF. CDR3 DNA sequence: TGTGCCAGCAGGAACAAAAACAATGAGCAGTTCTTC.

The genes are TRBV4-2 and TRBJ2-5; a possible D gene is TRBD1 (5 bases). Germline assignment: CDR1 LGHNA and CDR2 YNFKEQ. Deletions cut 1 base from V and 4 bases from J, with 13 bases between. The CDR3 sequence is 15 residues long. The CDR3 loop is CASSQGEGVGETQYF. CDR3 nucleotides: TGTGCCAGCAGCCAAGGTGAAGGGGTTGGAGAGACCCAGTACTTC.

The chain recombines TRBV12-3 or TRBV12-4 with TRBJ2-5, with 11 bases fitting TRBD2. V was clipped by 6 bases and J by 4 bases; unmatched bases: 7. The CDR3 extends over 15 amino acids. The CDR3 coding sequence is TGTGCCAGCAGCCTACTAGCGGGAGCAAGAGAGACCCAGTACTTC. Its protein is CASSLLAGARETQYF.

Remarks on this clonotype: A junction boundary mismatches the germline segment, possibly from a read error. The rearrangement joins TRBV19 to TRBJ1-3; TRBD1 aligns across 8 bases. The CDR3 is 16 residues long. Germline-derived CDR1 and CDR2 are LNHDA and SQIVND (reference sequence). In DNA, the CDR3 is TGTGCCGGTAGTCTGCAGGGGGCCTCCTCTGGAAACACCATATATTTT. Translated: CAGSLQGASSGNTIYF.

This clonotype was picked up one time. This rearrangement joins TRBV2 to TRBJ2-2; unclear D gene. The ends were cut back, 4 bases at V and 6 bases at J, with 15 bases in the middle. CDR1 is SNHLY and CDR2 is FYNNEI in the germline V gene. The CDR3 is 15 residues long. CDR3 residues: CASSVRSPGPGELFF. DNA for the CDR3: TGTGCCAGCAGTGTTCGGTCCCCAGGTCCCGGGGAGCTGTTTTTT.

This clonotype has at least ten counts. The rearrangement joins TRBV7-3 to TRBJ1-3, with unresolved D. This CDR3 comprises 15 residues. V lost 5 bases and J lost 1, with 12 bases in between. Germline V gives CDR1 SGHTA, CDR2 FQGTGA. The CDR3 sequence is CASSPYSESGNTIYF. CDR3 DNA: TGTGCCAGCAGCCCCTATTCGGAGTCTGGAAACACCATATATTTT.

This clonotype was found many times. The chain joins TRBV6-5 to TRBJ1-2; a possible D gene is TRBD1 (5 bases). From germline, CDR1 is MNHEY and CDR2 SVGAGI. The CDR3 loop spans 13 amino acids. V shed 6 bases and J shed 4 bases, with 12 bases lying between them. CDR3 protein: CASRTSGTYGYTF. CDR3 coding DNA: TGTGCCAGCAGAACGTCCGGGACCTATGGCTACACCTTC.